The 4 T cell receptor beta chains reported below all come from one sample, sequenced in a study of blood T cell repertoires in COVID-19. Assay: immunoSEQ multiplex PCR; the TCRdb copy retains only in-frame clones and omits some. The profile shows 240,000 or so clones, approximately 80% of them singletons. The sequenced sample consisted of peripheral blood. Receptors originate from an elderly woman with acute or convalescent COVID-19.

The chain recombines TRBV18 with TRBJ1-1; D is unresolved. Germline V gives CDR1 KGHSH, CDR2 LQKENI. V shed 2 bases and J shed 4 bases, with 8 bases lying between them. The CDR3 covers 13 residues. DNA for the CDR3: TGTGCCAGCTCACCATCGGGGAGCACTGAAGCTTTCTTT. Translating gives CASSPSGSTEAFF. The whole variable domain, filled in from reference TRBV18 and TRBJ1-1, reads NAGVMQNPRHLVRRRGQEARLRCSPMKGHSHVYWYRQLPEEGLKFMVYLQKENIIDESGMPKERFSAEFPKEGPSILRIQQVVRGDSAAYFCASSPSGSTEAFFGQGTRLTVV.

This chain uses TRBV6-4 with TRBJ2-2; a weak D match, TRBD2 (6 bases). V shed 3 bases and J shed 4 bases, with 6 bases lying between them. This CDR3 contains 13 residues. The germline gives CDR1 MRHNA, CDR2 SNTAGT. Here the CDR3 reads CASSEGGTGELFF. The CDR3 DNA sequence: TGTGCCAGCAGTGAGGGGGGCACCGGGGAGCTGTTTTTT.

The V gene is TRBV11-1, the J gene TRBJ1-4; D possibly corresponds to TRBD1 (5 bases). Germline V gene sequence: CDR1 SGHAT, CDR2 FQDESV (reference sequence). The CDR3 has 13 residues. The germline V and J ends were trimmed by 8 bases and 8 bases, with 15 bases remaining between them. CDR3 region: CASSEGFREKLFF. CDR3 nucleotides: TGTGCCAGCTCGGAGGGGTTTCGAGAAAAACTGTTTTTT.

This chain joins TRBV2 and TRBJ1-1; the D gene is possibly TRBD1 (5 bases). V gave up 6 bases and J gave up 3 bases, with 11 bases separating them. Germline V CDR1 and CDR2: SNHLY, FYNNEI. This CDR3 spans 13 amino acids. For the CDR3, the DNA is TGTGCCAGCAGGGTGGGAGGGGACACTGAAGCTTTCTTT. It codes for CASRVGGDTEAFF.